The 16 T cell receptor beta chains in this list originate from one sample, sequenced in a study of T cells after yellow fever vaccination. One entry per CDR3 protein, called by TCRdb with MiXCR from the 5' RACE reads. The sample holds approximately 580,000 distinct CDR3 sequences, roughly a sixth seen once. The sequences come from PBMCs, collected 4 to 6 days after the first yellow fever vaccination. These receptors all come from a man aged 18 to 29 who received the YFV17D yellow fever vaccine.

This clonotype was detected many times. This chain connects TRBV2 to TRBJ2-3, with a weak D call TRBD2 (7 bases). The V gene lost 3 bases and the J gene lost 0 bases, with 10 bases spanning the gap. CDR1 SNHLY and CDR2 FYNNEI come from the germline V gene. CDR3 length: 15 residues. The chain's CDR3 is CASSDGGPSTDTQYF. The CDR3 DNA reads TGTGCCAGCAGTGACGGGGGGCCCAGCACAGATACGCAGTATTTT. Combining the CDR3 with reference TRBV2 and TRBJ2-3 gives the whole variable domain EPEVTQTPSHQVTQMGQEVILRCVPISNHLYFYWYRQILGQKVEFLVSFYNNEISEKSEIFDDQFSVERPDGSNFTLKIRSTKLEDSAMYFCASSDGGPSTDTQYFGPGTRLTVL.

For the CDR3, the DNA is TGTGCCAGCAGCTTGTCAATGGGACAGGGCTCCTACGAGCAGTACTTC. Its protein product is CASSLSMGQGSYEQYF. The rearrangement joins TRBV5-5 to TRBJ2-7; 9 bases are shared with TRBD1. This CDR3 region has 16 residues. With 1 base clipped from V and 0 bases from J, the junction kept 5 bases outside the gene matches. CDR1 is SGHKS, CDR2 YYEKEE, per germline (reference sequence).

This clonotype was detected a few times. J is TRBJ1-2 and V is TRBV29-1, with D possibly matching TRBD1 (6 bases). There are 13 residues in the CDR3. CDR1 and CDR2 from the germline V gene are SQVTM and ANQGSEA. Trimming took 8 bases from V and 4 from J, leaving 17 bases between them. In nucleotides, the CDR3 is TGCAGCCTAGGTGAGGGGGACACCTATGGCTACACCTTC. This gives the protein CSLGEGDTYGYTF.

The CDR3 sequence is CASSPCEQYV. The CDR3 DNA is TGTGCCAGCAGTCCTTGCGAGCAGTACGTC. The chain joins TRBV6-2 or TRBV6-3 to TRBJ2-7, with no clear D. The CDR3 is 10 amino acids. Germline lookup yields CDR1 MNHEY and CDR2 SVGEGT. Trimming took 5 bases from V and 6 from J, leaving 5 bases between them.

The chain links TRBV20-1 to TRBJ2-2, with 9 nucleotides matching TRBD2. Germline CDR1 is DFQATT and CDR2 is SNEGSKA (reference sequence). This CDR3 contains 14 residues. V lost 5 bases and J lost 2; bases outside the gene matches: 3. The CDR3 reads CSAYSGGNTGELFF. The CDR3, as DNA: TGCAGTGCTTATAGCGGGGGAAACACCGGGGAGCTGTTTTTT.

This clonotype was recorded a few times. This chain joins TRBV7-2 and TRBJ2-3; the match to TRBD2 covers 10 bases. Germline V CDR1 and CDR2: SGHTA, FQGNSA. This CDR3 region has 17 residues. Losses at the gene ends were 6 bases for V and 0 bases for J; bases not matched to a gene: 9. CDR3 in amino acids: CASSPRSGGLSTDTQYF. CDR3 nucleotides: TGTGCCAGCAGTCCGCGTAGCGGGGGGCTTAGCACAGATACGCAGTATTTT.

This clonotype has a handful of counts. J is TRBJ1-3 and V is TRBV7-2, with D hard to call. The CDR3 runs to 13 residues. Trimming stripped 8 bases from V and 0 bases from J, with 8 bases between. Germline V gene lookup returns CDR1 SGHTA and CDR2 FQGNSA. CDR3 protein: CASAIASGNTIYF. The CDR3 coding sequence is TGTGCCAGCGCCATTGCCTCTGGAAACACCATATATTTT.

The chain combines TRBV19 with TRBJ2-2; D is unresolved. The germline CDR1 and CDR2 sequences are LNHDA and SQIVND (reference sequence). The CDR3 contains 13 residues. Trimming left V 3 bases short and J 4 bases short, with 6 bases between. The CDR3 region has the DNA TGTGCCAGTAGTATCCGGCTCACCGGGGAGCTGTTTTTT. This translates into CASSIRLTGELFF.

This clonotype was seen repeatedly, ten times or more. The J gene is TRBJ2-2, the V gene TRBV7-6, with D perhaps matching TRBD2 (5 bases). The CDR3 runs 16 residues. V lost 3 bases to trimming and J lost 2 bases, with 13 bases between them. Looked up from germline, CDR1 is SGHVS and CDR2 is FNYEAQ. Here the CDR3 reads CASSFFGVTNTGELFF. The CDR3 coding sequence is TGTGCCAGCAGCTTTTTCGGGGTCACAAACACCGGGGAGCTGTTTTTT.

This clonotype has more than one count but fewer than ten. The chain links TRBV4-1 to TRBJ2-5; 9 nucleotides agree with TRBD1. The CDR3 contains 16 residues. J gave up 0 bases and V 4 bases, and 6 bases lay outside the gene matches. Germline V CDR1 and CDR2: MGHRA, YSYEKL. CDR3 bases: TGCGCCAGCAGCCGGGGGACAGGGACGAACCAAGAGACCCAGTACTTC. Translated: CASSRGTGTNQETQYF.

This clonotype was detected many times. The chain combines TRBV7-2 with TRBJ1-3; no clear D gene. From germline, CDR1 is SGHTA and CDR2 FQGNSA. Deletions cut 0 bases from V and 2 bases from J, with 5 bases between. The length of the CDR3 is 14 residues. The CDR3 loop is CASSLAGTGNTIYF. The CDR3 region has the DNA TGTGCCAGCAGCTTAGCGGGGACTGGAAACACCATATATTTT.

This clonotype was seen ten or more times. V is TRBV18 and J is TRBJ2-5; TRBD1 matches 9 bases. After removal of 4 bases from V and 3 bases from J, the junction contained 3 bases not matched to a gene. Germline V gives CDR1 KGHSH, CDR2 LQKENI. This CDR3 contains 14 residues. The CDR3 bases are TGTGCCAGCTCACGGGACAGGGCGGAAGAGACCCAGTACTTC. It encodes CASSRDRAEETQYF. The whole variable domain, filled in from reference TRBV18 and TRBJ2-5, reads NAGVMQNPRHLVRRRGQEARLRCSPMKGHSHVYWYRQLPEEGLKFMVYLQKENIIDESGMPKERFSAEFPKEGPSILRIQQVVRGDSAAYFCASSRDRAEETQYFGPGTRLLVL.

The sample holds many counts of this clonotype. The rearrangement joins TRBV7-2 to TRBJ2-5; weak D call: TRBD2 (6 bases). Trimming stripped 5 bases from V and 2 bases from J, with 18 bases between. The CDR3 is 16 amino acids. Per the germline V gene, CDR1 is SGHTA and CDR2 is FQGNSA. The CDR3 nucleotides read TGTGCCAGCAGCCTATTGGGGGGAGAGGTACAAGAGACCCAGTACTTC. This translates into CASSLLGGEVQETQYF.

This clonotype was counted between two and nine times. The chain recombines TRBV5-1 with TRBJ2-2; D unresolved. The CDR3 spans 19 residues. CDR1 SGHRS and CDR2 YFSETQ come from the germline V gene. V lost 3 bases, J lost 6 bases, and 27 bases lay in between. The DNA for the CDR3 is TGCGCCAGCAGCTCCAACGCCGGTGGGTCCGTAGGTGTTGCCGGGGAGCTGTTTTTT. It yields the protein CASSSNAGGSVGVAGELFF.

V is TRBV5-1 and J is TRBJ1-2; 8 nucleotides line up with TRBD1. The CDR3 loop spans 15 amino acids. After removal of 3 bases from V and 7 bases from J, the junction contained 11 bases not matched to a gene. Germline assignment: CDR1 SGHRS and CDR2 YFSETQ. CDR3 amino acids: CASSSQSTGESGYTF. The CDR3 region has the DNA TGCGCCAGCAGCTCCCAATCGACAGGGGAGAGTGGCTACACCTTC.

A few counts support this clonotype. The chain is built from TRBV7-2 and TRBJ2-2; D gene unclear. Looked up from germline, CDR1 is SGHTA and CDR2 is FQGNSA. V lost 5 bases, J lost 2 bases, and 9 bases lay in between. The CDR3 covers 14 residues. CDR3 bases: TGTGCCAGCAGCCCCGACATTAACACCGGGGAGCTGTTTTTT. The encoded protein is CASSPDINTGELFF.